This T cell receptor (beta chain) was identified in a study of T-cell reconstitution after alpha-beta-depleted transplantation in children. Construction of the TCRbeta library involved unique molecular identifiers. TCRdb re-called the PCR reads through MiXCR, storing one row per CDR3 protein. The table records around 490,000 distinct CDR3 sequences, roughly 10% of them present only once. V lost 4 bases and J lost 4, with 5 bases in between. Looked up from germline, CDR1 is SQVTM and CDR2 is ANQGSEA. This CDR3 comprises 10 residues. Whole-study results and caveats: Expanded graft clones, several hundred of them, were reportedly the source of alpha-beta T cells about two months after transplant.

To note about this clonotype: Its target is not known.

The source is a female patient aged 2-15 years who had a stem cell transplant for aplastic anemia, so the T cells may come from the graft donor. The source material was PBMCs, mostly from graft donor cells, sampled 180 days after TCRalphabeta/CD19-depleted stem cell transplant. The V call is TRBV29-1, the J call TRBJ2-7; D is unclear. CDR3 amino acids: CSVGAYEQYF. In DNA, the CDR3 is TGCAGCGTTGGGGCATACGAGCAGTACTTC.